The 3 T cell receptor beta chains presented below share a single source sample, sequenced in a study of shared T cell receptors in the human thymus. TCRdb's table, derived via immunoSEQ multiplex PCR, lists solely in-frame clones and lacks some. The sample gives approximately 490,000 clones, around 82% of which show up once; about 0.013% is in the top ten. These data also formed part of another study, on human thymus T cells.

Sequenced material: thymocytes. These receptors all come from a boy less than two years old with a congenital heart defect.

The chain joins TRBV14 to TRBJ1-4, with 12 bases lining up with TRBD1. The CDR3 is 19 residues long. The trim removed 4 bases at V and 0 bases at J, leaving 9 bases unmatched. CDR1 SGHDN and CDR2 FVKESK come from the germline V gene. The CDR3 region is CASSLLRDRGPTTNEKLFF. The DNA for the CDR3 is TGTGCCAGCAGCCTACTGAGGGACAGGGGGCCCACAACTAATGAAAAACTGTTTTTT.

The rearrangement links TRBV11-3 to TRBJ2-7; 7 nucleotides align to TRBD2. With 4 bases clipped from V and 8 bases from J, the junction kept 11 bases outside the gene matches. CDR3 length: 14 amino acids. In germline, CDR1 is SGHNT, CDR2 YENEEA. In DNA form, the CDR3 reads TGTGCCAGCAGCTGGGGACTAACTGCTACGAAGCAGTACTTC. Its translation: CASSWGLTATKQYF.

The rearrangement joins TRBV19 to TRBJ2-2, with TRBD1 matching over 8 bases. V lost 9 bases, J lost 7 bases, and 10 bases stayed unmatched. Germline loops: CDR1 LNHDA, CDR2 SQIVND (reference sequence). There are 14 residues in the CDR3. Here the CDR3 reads CASRDRGWSGELFF. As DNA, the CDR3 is TGTGCCAGCCGCGACAGGGGATGGAGCGGGGAGCTGTTTTTT. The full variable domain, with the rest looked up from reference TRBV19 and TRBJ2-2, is DGGITQSPKYLFRKEGQNVTLSCEQNLNHDAMYWYRQDPGQGLRLIYYSQIVNDFQKGDIAEGYSVSREKKESFPLTVTSAQKNPTAFYLCASRDRGWSGELFFGEGSRLTVL.